These 32 T cell receptor beta chains came from one sample sequenced in a study of cytomegalovirus exposure and HLA in healthy donors (dated by TCRdb to 2016 to 2017). The library was built by means of the immunoSEQ multiplex PCR assay. The multiplex PCR relied on a mix of 60 forward primers for TCR Vbeta segments and 13 reverse primers for TCR Jbeta segments. Not all clones reach the TCRdb copy of this immuneACCESS table, which keeps in-frame sequences only. Checked studies attribute under half of the gap to unresolved V genes and leave the rest unexplained. The sample table holds roughly 200,000 clones, of which around 79% were seen once. In total, the top ten clones hold about 1.4% of the sample. Sequencing was carried out using PBMCs. These receptor sequences come from a girl under 18 in good health and CMV-seropositive.

This chain joins TRBV18 and TRBJ2-7, with D possibly being TRBD1 (6 bases). Germline V CDR1 and CDR2: KGHSH, LQKENI. Trimming removed 0 bases at V and 1 base at J, with 16 bases between. The CDR3 contains 17 residues. The CDR3 here is CASSPPEAGETSYEQYF. In DNA form, the CDR3 reads TGTGCCAGCTCACCACCAGAGGCAGGGGAAACGTCCTACGAGCAGTACTTC.

This chain uses TRBV6-1 with TRBJ2-5; 9 bases fit TRBD1. This CDR3 contains 13 residues. The J segment lost 6 bases and the V segment lost 5 bases, leaving 4 bases of the junction unmatched. The germline CDR1 and CDR2 sequences are MNHNS and SASEGT. For the CDR3, the DNA is TGTGCCAGCAGTCCGGGACAGGGAAAGACCCAGTACTTC. Protein sequence: CASSPGQGKTQYF.

This rearrangement joins TRBV7-2 to TRBJ2-1, with 8 bases fitting TRBD2. V dropped 5 bases and J dropped 3; count of bases not matched to a gene: 15. This CDR3 contains 18 residues. The germline V gene has CDR1 SGHTA and CDR2 FQGNSA. CDR3 region: CASSQPPGRGAVYNEQFF. For the CDR3, the DNA is TGTGCCAGCAGCCAACCGCCGGGGCGGGGGGCCGTCTACAATGAGCAGTTCTTC.

The rearrangement uses TRBV11-2 and TRBJ2-7; 13 nucleotides line up with TRBD2. This CDR3 comprises 15 residues. CDR1 and CDR2 from the germline V gene are SGHAT and FQNNGV. V dropped 4 bases and J dropped 3; count of bases not matched to a gene: 3. The CDR3 region has the DNA TGTGCCAGCAGCTGGAGGACTAGCGGGGGCTACGAGCAGTACTTC. Translation: CASSWRTSGGYEQYF.

The J gene is TRBJ1-6, the V gene TRBV6-5; no reliable D call. Trimming stripped 4 bases from V and 0 bases from J, with 7 bases between. Germline CDR1 MNHEY, CDR2 SVGAGI. CDR3 size: 15 residues. The CDR3 DNA reads as TGTGCCAGCAGTTTCATGAGCTCCTATAATTCACCCCTCCACTTT. This translates into CASSFMSSYNSPLHF.

The gene calls are TRBV7-9 and TRBJ1-5, with 7 bases aligning to TRBD1. This CDR3 has 16 residues. CDR1 and CDR2 (germline): SEHNR, FQNEAQ (reference sequence). The ends lost 1 base at V and 3 bases at J; junction bases unmatched: 6. The CDR3 nucleotides are TGTGCCAGCAGCTTAGGCGCGGGGACAGACAATCAGCCCCAGCATTTT. It specifies CASSLGAGTDNQPQHF.

This sequence joins TRBV7-2 and TRBJ1-2; 8 bases match TRBD1. The CDR3 loop spans 15 amino acids. The germline CDR1 and CDR2 sequences are SGHTA and FQGNSA. The V segment lost 5 bases and the J segment 0 bases; nucleotides outside the gene matches: 5. The DNA of the CDR3 is TGTGCCAGCAGCCCAGGGACAGGCTCTAACTATGGCTACACCTTC. The encoded protein is CASSPGTGSNYGYTF.

This clone appeared once. The rearrangement uses TRBV5-4 and TRBJ2-6; 7 positions agree with TRBD1. This CDR3 is 15 amino acids long. V lost 4 bases, J lost 2 bases, and 3 bases stayed unmatched. CDR1 and CDR2 (germline): SGHNT, YYREEE (reference sequence). In DNA form, the CDR3 reads TGTGCCAGCAGCCCACAGGGGCCTGGGGCCAACGTCCTGACTTTC. Translated: CASSPQGPGANVLTF.

V and J are TRBV27 and TRBJ2-7; 10 positions agree with TRBD2. This CDR3 comprises 15 residues. The germline gives CDR1 MNHEY, CDR2 SMNVEV (reference sequence). The V and J ends lost 5 bases and 2 bases, in that order; junction bases with no gene match: 6. CDR3 bases: TGTGCCAGCAGTCCCGAACTAGCGGGGCCCTACGAGCAGTACTTC. It encodes CASSPELAGPYEQYF.

The chain uses TRBV5-1 and TRBJ2-1; 9 nucleotides line up with TRBD2. The V gene's germline CDR1 is SGHRS and CDR2 YFSETQ. This CDR3 has 16 residues. V lost 5 bases and J lost 7; bases outside the gene matches: 13. The CDR3 DNA follows: TGCGCCAGCAGTTCCATAGGCGGGGGGGCCGTAAATGAGCAGTTCTTC. This encodes CASSSIGGGAVNEQFF.

The chain combines TRBV27 with TRBJ2-5; TRBD1 matches 7 bases. Germline V gene sequence: CDR1 MNHEY, CDR2 SMNVEV (reference sequence). Trimming took 6 bases from V and 4 from J; bases not matched to a gene: 5. The CDR3 loop spans 13 amino acids. In DNA, the CDR3 is TGTGCCAGCAGGAACAGGGGTGGAGAGACCCAGTACTTC. Translating gives CASRNRGGETQYF.

In this sample, this clone turned up once. The chain is built from TRBV6-1 and TRBJ1-5, with unresolved D. The CDR3 contains 12 residues. CDR1 is MNHNS and CDR2 is SASEGT in the germline V gene. The germline V and J ends were trimmed by 7 bases and 4 bases, with 8 bases remaining between them. CDR3 DNA sequence: TGTGCCAGCACCTCTCCTAATCAGCCCCAGCATTTT. Amino acids: CASTSPNQPQHF.

This sequence joins TRBV4-3 and TRBJ1-3, with D hard to call. The CDR3 is made up of 16 amino acids. V dropped 1 base and J dropped 0 bases, with 10 bases sitting between them. The germline V gene has CDR1 LGHNA and CDR2 YSLEER. In nucleotides, the CDR3 is TGCGCCAGCAGCCAAGGCCGCGGATTCTCTGGAAACACCATATATTTT. Protein sequence: CASSQGRGFSGNTIYF.

The rearrangement joins TRBV7-9 to TRBJ1-2; D might be TRBD1 (6 bases). V lost 5 bases to trimming and J lost 7 bases, with 20 bases between them. From germline, CDR1 is SEHNR and CDR2 FQNEAQ (reference sequence). The CDR3 has 15 amino acids. CDR3 in amino acids: CASSINRESWFGYTF. CDR3 nucleotide sequence: TGTGCCAGCAGCATCAACAGGGAGTCATGGTTTGGCTACACCTTC. Filled out from reference TRBV7-9 and TRBJ1-2, the complete variable domain reads DTGVSQNPRHKITKRGQNVTFRCDPISEHNRLYWYRQTLGQGPEFLTYFQNEAQLEKSRLLSDRFSAERPKGSFSTLEIQRTEQGDSAMYLCASSINRESWFGYTFGSGTRLTVV.

The chain is built from TRBV4-1 and TRBJ2-1; the D gene is possibly TRBD1 (7 bases). CDR1 MGHRA and CDR2 YSYEKL come from the germline V gene. This CDR3 is built from 16 residues. V lost 3 bases to trimming and J lost 0 bases, with 12 bases between them. CDR3 nucleotides: TGCGCCAGCAGCCAGCCAGGGGGGAGCTCCTACAATGAGCAGTTCTTC. Translating gives CASSQPGGSSYNEQFF.

J is TRBJ2-5 and V is TRBV9; D might be TRBD1 (6 bases). This CDR3 region has 16 residues. The germline V and J ends were trimmed by 0 bases and 4 bases, with 16 bases remaining between them. Germline V gives CDR1 SGDLS, CDR2 YYNGEE. CDR3 region: CASSVGGAGEVETQYF. Here the CDR3 DNA reads TGTGCCAGCAGCGTAGGAGGGGCAGGGGAAGTAGAGACCCAGTACTTC.

This clone showed up just once. This chain connects TRBV7-2 to TRBJ1-2, with D maybe TRBD1 (5 bases). CDR3 length: 14 amino acids. V was cut by 5 bases and J by 4 bases, with 14 bases left in between. CDR1 SGHTA and CDR2 FQGNSA come from the germline V gene. Here the CDR3 DNA reads TGTGCCAGCAGCCCTACCCGCGACAGCTATGGCTACACCTTC. Translating gives CASSPTRDSYGYTF.

This clone was picked up one time. The gene calls are TRBV7-2 and TRBJ1-4; 7 bases are a match to TRBD1. The germline CDR1 and CDR2 sequences are SGHTA and FQGNSA. Losses at the gene ends were 3 bases for V and 8 bases for J; bases not matched to a gene: 9. The CDR3 consists of 15 residues. The CDR3 protein is CASSFRGGTAEKLFF. Here the CDR3 DNA reads TGTGCCAGCAGCTTTAGAGGGGGGACAGCCGAAAAACTGTTTTTT.

V usage is TRBV18 and J usage is TRBJ2-5; TRBD2 might be the D (5 bases). Deletions cut 3 bases from V and 0 bases from J, with 8 bases between. The CDR3 consists of 14 residues. Germline V gene lookup returns CDR1 KGHSH and CDR2 LQKENI. CDR3 DNA: TGTGCCAGCTCACCTGGGAGCAACCAAGAGACCCAGTACTTC. Translating gives CASSPGSNQETQYF.

This chain links TRBV10-1 with TRBJ2-5; 15 bases are a match to TRBD2. CDR3 length: 16 residues. CDR1 WNHNN and CDR2 SYGVQD come from the germline V gene (reference sequence). Germline trimming cut 2 bases from V and 5 bases from J; bases unmatched to any gene: 3. The CDR3 DNA sequence: TGCGCCAGCAGTGAGGGGACTAGCGGGGGGCAGGAGACCCAGTACTTC. Translation gives CASSEGTSGGQETQYF.

Only a few counts were recorded for this clone. The chain employs TRBV11-2 and TRBJ2-5; 9 bases are shared with TRBD1. The J segment lost 5 bases and the V segment lost 1 base, leaving 11 bases of the junction unmatched. Germline loops: CDR1 SGHAT, CDR2 FQNNGV. This CDR3 has 17 amino acids. The CDR3, as DNA: TGTGCCAGCAGCTTAGTACAGGGGGCTAAGGTTGGGGAGACCCAGTACTTC. Protein: CASSLVQGAKVGETQYF.

The sample holds one count of this clone. The sample has other DNA sequences that encode this CDR3 too. The gene calls are TRBV20-1 and TRBJ2-7; perhaps TRBD1 as D (5 bases). The CDR3 runs 11 residues. Germline values: CDR1 DFQATT, CDR2 SNEGSKA (reference sequence). V lost 3 bases to trimming and J lost 4 bases, with 7 bases between them. CDR3 nucleotides: TGCAGTGCTAGTCAGGGTTACGAGCAGTACTTC. Translated: CSASQGYEQYF.

The chain couples TRBV4-1 to TRBJ1-1; a possible D gene is TRBD1 (5 bases). V was clipped by 5 bases and J by 3 bases, with 16 bases between them. CDR3 size: 15 residues. The germline V gene encodes CDR1 MGHRA and CDR2 YSYEKL. This CDR3 reads CASSSPGRRDTEAFF. Here the CDR3 DNA reads TGCGCCAGCAGCTCCCCGGGGCGGAGGGACACTGAAGCTTTCTTT.

CDR3 sequence: CASSLVPGGVEQYF. As DNA, the CDR3 is TGCGCCAGCAGCTTGGTCCCGGGGGGGGTCGAGCAGTACTTC. J is TRBJ2-7 and V is TRBV5-1, with 8 bases identical to TRBD2. After removal of 0 bases from V and 6 bases from J, the junction contained 5 bases not matched to a gene. This CDR3 region has 14 residues. Germline loops: CDR1 SGHRS, CDR2 YFSETQ. The entire variable domain, with the rest obtained from reference TRBV5-1 and TRBJ2-7, is as follows: KAGVTQTPRYLIKTRGQQVTLSCSPISGHRSVSWYQQTPGQGLQFLFEYFSETQRNKGNFPGRFSGRQFSNSRSEMNVSTLELGDSALYLCASSLVPGGVEQYFGPGTRLTVT.

V gene TRBV27 combines with J gene TRBJ2-7, with D possibly matching TRBD2 (6 bases). This CDR3 spans 13 amino acids. The ends were cut back, 7 bases at V and 6 bases at J, with 16 bases in the middle. Per the germline V gene, CDR1 is MNHEY and CDR2 is SMNVEV (reference sequence). The DNA of the CDR3 is TGTGCCAGCAAAGGCGGAGGGTTATTCGAGCAGTACTTC. It is translated as CASKGGGLFEQYF.

This rearrangement joins TRBV7-6 to TRBJ1-1; TRBD1 matches 9 bases. The germline gives CDR1 SGHVS, CDR2 FNYEAQ. The CDR3 extends over 12 amino acids. Germline trimming cut 5 bases from V and 11 bases from J; bases unmatched to any gene: 6. The CDR3 is CASSPLGQGAFF. The DNA for the CDR3 is TGTGCCAGCAGCCCCCTCGGACAGGGGGCTTTCTTT.

This clone has more than one count but fewer than ten. V gene TRBV2 combines with J gene TRBJ1-2; D is perhaps TRBD1 (6 bases). Germline V gene data show CDR1 as SNHLY and CDR2 as FYNNEI. The CDR3 is 15 amino acids. Trimming removed 3 bases from V and 4 bases from J, with 15 bases in between. The CDR3 DNA reads as TGTGCCAGCAGTGATCGGGGGGCACCTATCTATGGCTACACCTTC. Translating it yields CASSDRGAPIYGYTF. The whole variable domain, filled in from reference TRBV2 and TRBJ1-2, reads EPEVTQTPSHQVTQMGQEVILRCVPISNHLYFYWYRQILGQKVEFLVSFYNNEISEKSEIFDDQFSVERPDGSNFTLKIRSTKLEDSAMYFCASSDRGAPIYGYTFGSGTRLTVV.

The genes are TRBV12-5 and TRBJ2-7; TRBD1 aligns across 9 bases. The J segment lost 4 bases and the V segment lost 2 bases, leaving 6 bases of the junction unmatched. CDR3 size: 15 residues. Germline V gene data show CDR1 as LGHNT and CDR2 as FRNRAP. The CDR3 DNA is TGTGCTAGTGGTTTGATCCCCGGGACAGGGTACGAGCAGTACTTC. Translation: CASGLIPGTGYEQYF.

The chain joins TRBV7-2 to TRBJ2-3; 14 positions agree with TRBD2. The CDR3 has 16 amino acids. The germline V gene has CDR1 SGHTA and CDR2 FQGNSA. V lost 1 base, J lost 6 bases, and 3 bases stayed unmatched. CDR3 sequence reads: CASSLGWTSGGDTQYF. DNA for the CDR3: TGTGCCAGCAGCTTAGGTTGGACTAGCGGGGGGGATACGCAGTATTTT.

V and J are TRBV29-1 and TRBJ2-4; 9 bases are a match to TRBD2. Germline trimming cut 7 bases from V and 4 bases from J; bases unmatched to any gene: 11. The germline gives CDR1 SQVTM, CDR2 ANQGSEA. This CDR3 comprises 15 residues. In DNA form, the CDR3 reads TGCAGCGCCGCGAAGGGTCTAGCGGGGAAAAACATTCAGTACTTC. It translates to CSAAKGLAGKNIQYF.

This clone has more than one count but fewer than ten. The CDR3 spells CASSYQGLAGWETQYF. CDR3 bases: TGTGCCAGCAGCTACCAGGGACTAGCGGGGTGGGAGACCCAGTACTTC. J is TRBJ2-5 and V is TRBV7-2; 13 bases align to TRBD2. The germline CDR1 and CDR2 sequences are SGHTA and FQGNSA. This CDR3 spans 16 amino acids. V was pared by 4 bases and J by 5 bases, with 7 bases of the junction left unmatched.

The rearrangement joins TRBV5-8 to TRBJ1-2; 7 positions match TRBD1. Looked up from germline, CDR1 is SGHTS and CDR2 is YDEGEE. Trimming cost V 0 bases and J 8 bases; bases outside gene matches: 7. The CDR3 contains 14 residues. CDR3: CASSLGQGVQGYTF. CDR3 nucleotides: TGTGCCAGCAGCTTGGGACAGGGAGTTCAAGGCTACACCTTC.